What follows describes a single T cell receptor beta chain. This sample is part of a study of shared clonotypes between healthy human individuals. Profiled with immunoSEQ multiplex PCR; TCRdb holds only in-frame clones, not every one. The data hold about 2.3 million clones, with roughly 93% observed a single time. Trimming took 4 bases from V and 2 from J; bases not matched to a gene: 5. Germline V gene lookup returns CDR1 WNHNN and CDR2 SYGVQD (reference sequence). This CDR3 is built from 15 residues. The V gene is TRBV10-1, the J gene TRBJ2-5; TRBD1 agrees at 9 bases. The sequencing input was naive CD4+ T cells from PBMCs. Subset of the sample: CD45RA+ positively selected. This receptor was identified in a man between 18 and 29 years old in good health. Some clones in this sample may be carry-over from other donors' samples. The CDR3 nucleotides read TGCGCCAGCAGTGGGGGACAGGGCCCACAAGAGACCCAGTACTTC. It specifies CASSGGQGPQETQYF.